These 2 T cell receptor beta chains came from one sample sequenced in a study of neoadjuvant anti-PD-1 for oral cavity cancer. Assay used: immunoSEQ multiplex PCR; TCRdb lists only in-frame clones, some missing. This sample carries 55,000 to 75,000 clones, 85% to 90% of them seen once, and the ten largest clones take around 2.7%. Time point noted: after neoadjuvant nivolumab, at surgical resection. Here the sequenced sample was PBMCs, taken after nivolumab (anti-PD-1) treatment. These receptors all stem from a person aged 40 to 85 with oral cavity squamous cell carcinoma.

This clone was observed a few times. The V gene is TRBV6-1, the J gene TRBJ2-1, with 10 bases aligning to TRBD2. This CDR3 region has 15 residues. Germline lookup yields CDR1 MNHNS and CDR2 SASEGT. The trim removed 6 bases at V and 6 bases at J, leaving 8 bases unmatched. CDR3 bases: TGTGCCAGCAGAGGACTAGCGGAGGGTGGCAATGAGCAGTTCTTC. Its translation is CASRGLAEGGNEQFF.

The V gene is TRBV11-2, the J gene TRBJ2-7; D is perhaps TRBD2 (5 bases). This CDR3 is 16 amino acids long. V lost 5 bases, J lost 4 bases, and 21 bases lay in between. Germline lookup yields CDR1 SGHAT and CDR2 FQNNGV. CDR3 nucleotides: TGTGCCAGCAGCCCCGGATTAGGGCGGGCTGTGTACGAGCAGTACTTC. It translates to CASSPGLGRAVYEQYF.